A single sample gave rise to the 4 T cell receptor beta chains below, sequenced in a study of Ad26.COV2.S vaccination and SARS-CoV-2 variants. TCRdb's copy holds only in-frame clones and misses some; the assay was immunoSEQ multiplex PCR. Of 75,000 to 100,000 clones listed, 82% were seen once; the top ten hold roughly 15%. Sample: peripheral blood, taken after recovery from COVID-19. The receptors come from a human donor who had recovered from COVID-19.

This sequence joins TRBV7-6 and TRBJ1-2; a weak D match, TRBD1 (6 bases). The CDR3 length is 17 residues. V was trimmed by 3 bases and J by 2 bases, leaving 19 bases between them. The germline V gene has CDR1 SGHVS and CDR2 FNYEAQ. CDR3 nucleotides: TGTGCCAGCAGCTTTTTAAATATGGGGGGCGGAAACTATGGCTACACCTTC. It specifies CASSFLNMGGGNYGYTF.

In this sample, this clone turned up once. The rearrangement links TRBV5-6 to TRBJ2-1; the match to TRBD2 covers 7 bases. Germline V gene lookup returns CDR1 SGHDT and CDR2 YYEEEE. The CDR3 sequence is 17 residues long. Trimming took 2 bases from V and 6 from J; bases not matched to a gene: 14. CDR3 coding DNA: TGTGCCAGCAGCTTAGCCCCCGGGAGCGGGGATCGCAATGAGCAGTTCTTC. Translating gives CASSLAPGSGDRNEQFF.

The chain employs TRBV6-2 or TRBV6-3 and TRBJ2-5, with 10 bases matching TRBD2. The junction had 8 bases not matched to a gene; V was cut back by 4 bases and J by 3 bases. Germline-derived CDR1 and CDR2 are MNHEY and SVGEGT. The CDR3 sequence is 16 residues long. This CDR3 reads CASSSPQAGGEETQYF. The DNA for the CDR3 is TGTGCCAGCAGTTCTCCTCAAGCGGGAGGGGAAGAGACCCAGTACTTC.

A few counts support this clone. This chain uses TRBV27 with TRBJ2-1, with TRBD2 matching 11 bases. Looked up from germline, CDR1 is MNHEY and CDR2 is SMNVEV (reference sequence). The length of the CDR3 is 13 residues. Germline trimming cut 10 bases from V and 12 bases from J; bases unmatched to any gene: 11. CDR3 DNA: TGTGCCACCCAGACTAGCGGGGCTCAAGGGCAGTTCTTC. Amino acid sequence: CATQTSGAQGQFF.